Listed here are 27 T cell receptor beta chains from one sample, sequenced in a study of post-analysis software for immune sequencing data. Tagging with unique molecular identifiers was a feature of the TCR beta cDNA libraries. A single record per CDR3 protein comes from TCRdb applying MiXCR to the PCR reads. The data contain 750,000 to 900,000 distinct CDR3 sequences, approximately 44% of them singletons. Study-wide findings and caveats: A handful of TRBV segments were more frequent in patients than controls; TRBV5-6, TRBV5-1 and TRBV20-1 belonged to this group.

For these TCRs, the target antigens are not known. Material: blood. The receptors come from a girl aged 10 to 17 with multiple sclerosis.

The CDR3 nucleotides read TGTGCTAGTGGTTATGACTTGGATCCTGGCTACACCTTC. Translated: CASGYDLDPGYTF. The chain couples TRBV12-5 to TRBJ1-2; D gene ambiguous. Germline V gene data show CDR1 as LGHNT and CDR2 as FRNRAP. The V and J ends lost 4 bases and 7 bases respectively, with 13 bases between them. This CDR3 has 13 amino acids.

This clonotype appeared a few times. The rearrangement joins TRBV11-2 to TRBJ1-4; no clear D. CDR1 and CDR2 (germline): SGHAT, FQNNGV. Trimming shortened V by 0 bases and J by 6 bases, and 17 bases separated the two germline ends. The CDR3 runs to 17 residues. DNA of the CDR3: TGTGCCAGCAGCTTAGACCCCCCGCTGGGTGGTGATGAAAAACTGTTTTTT. It encodes CASSLDPPLGGDEKLFF.

The rearrangement joins TRBV5-1 to TRBJ1-5; no definite D call. Trimming shortened V by 7 bases and J by 0 bases, and 11 bases separated the two germline ends. Germline V gene lookup returns CDR1 SGHRS and CDR2 YFSETQ. The CDR3 has 14 amino acids. The CDR3 DNA reads TGCGCCAGCGCACCCGGTGATAGCAATCAGCCCCAGCATTTT. It translates to CASAPGDSNQPQHF.

The chain employs TRBV4-3 and TRBJ2-1; D perhaps matches TRBD2 (6 bases). V lost 3 bases, J lost 7 bases, and 16 bases lay in between. The CDR3 has 15 residues. Germline V gene data show CDR1 as LGHNA and CDR2 as YSLEER. The CDR3 nucleotides read TGCGCCAGCAGCCATGGCCGGGCGGGGAAAAATGAGCAGTTCTTC. Protein sequence: CASSHGRAGKNEQFF.

This clonotype was detected a few times. The chain has TRBV10-3 and TRBJ2-1, with 8 bases identical to TRBD1. In germline, CDR1 is ENHRY, CDR2 SYGVKD. The V segment lost 11 bases and the J segment 0 bases; nucleotides outside the gene matches: 6. This CDR3 contains 14 residues. In DNA, the CDR3 is TGTGCCTCAGGCGGGACAGGCTCCTACAATGAGCAGTTCTTC. This sequence encodes CASGGTGSYNEQFF.

In the case of this clonotype: At one boundary the junction diverges from the germline segment, which might be a read error. This chain connects TRBV27 to TRBJ1-6; D not certain. Looked up from germline, CDR1 is MNHEY and CDR2 is SMNVEV (reference sequence). The CDR3 is 12 residues long. The CDR3 here is CASSLGDSPPHF. The CDR3 nucleotides read TGTGCCAGCAGTTTGGGCGATTCACCCCCCCACTTT.

The chain has TRBV6-2 or TRBV6-3 and TRBJ2-3, with D maybe TRBD2 (5 bases). Per the germline V gene, CDR1 is MNHEY and CDR2 is SVGEGT. The CDR3 runs 17 residues. V lost 2 bases to trimming and J lost 3 bases, with 18 bases between them. This CDR3 is CASSYVVGVGTTDTQYF. The CDR3 coding sequence is TGTGCCAGCAGTTACGTTGTGGGAGTGGGCACAACAGATACGCAGTATTTT.

The chain carries TRBV5-1 and TRBJ1-2, with D tentatively TRBD1 (6 bases). Germline loops: CDR1 SGHRS, CDR2 YFSETQ. The CDR3 has 13 residues. V was shortened by 4 bases and J by 8 bases, with 15 bases between the two germline ends. The CDR3 region is CASSLRTARGYTF. DNA of the CDR3: TGCGCCAGCAGCCTCAGGACAGCACGGGGCTACACCTTC.

This clonotype was seen a few times. This chain links TRBV20-1 with TRBJ2-7, with TRBD1 matching over 8 bases. CDR3 length: 12 residues. CDR1 is DFQATT and CDR2 is SNEGSKA in the germline V gene (reference sequence). CDR3 sequence: CRAGTGVGEQYF. Written as DNA, the CDR3 is TGCAGGGCTGGGACAGGTGTTGGCGAGCAGTACTTC.

V and J are TRBV9 and TRBJ2-7, with D tentatively TRBD1 (6 bases). The V and J ends lost 1 base and 0 bases respectively, with 11 bases between them. CDR3 size: 15 residues. The germline V gene has CDR1 SGDLS and CDR2 YYNGEE. Here the CDR3 reads CASSVLPGDSYEQYF. In DNA form, the CDR3 reads TGTGCCAGCAGCGTATTGCCAGGGGACTCCTACGAGCAGTACTTC.

The chain employs TRBV12-3 or TRBV12-4 and TRBJ1-2; D is unclear. The germline V and J ends were trimmed by 6 bases and 5 bases, with 13 bases remaining between them. The CDR3 runs to 13 residues. CDR3 residues: CASSTDEVYGYTF. In DNA, the CDR3 is TGTGCCAGCAGCACGGATGAGGTATATGGCTACACCTTC.

This clonotype was detected only a few times. The rearrangement links TRBV4-2 to TRBJ2-3; tentative D call: TRBD2 (7 bases). The germline V and J ends were trimmed by 1 base and 4 bases, with 15 bases remaining between them. Per the germline V gene, CDR1 is LGHNA and CDR2 is YNFKEQ. The CDR3 has 16 residues. CDR3 DNA sequence: TGTGCCAGCAGCCAAGGCGGGGGCGGGAGTTCAGATACGCAGTATTTT. Its protein product is CASSQGGGGSSDTQYF.

The J gene is TRBJ2-7, the V gene TRBV29-1; the D gene is possibly TRBD1 (5 bases). CDR3 length equals 14 residues. V was shortened by 6 bases and J by 0 bases, with 15 bases between the two germline ends. CDR1 and CDR2 (germline): SQVTM, ANQGSEA. The CDR3 region has the DNA TGCAGCGTGATAGACAGAACTCCCTCCTACGAGCAGTACTTC. Translated, it gives CSVIDRTPSYEQYF.

This clonotype showed up just a few times. The rearrangement uses TRBV28 and TRBJ2-4; 9 bases are a match to TRBD1. The last part of the DNA fits TRBJ2-7 better; the J call may be wrong. This CDR3 contains 14 residues. Germline CDR1 MDHEN, CDR2 SYDVKM. As DNA, the CDR3 is TGTGCCAGCACAGCCCCGGGACAGGGCCACGAGCAGTACTTC. This translates into CASTAPGQGHEQYF.

This clonotype was counted a single time. The chain couples TRBV20-1 to TRBJ1-1, with D perhaps matching TRBD1 (5 bases). V was trimmed by 3 bases and J by 3 bases, leaving 14 bases between them. CDR1 and CDR2 from the germline V gene are DFQATT and SNEGSKA (reference sequence). CDR3 size: 14 residues. In DNA form, the CDR3 reads TGCAGTGCTAGTATAGGGCCGGGGGACACTGAAGCTTTCTTT. Its protein is CSASIGPGDTEAFF.

This clonotype was seen a single time. This rearrangement joins TRBV5-6 to TRBJ1-6; D is uncertain. The V gene lost 3 bases and the J gene lost 8 bases, with 9 bases spanning the gap. CDR1 is SGHDT, CDR2 YYEEEE, per germline. CDR3 length: 13 residues. In DNA, the CDR3 is TGTGCCAGCAGCTCTTTCATGGATTCACCCCTCCACTTT. Amino acids: CASSSFMDSPLHF.

This clonotype turned up a few times. V and J are TRBV5-1 and TRBJ2-7; maybe TRBD2 (5 bases). V was pared by 1 base and J by 2 bases, with 13 bases between. CDR1 and CDR2 from the germline V gene are SGHRS and YFSETQ. The CDR3 has 15 residues. This CDR3 reads CASSLTGGGTYEQYF. In DNA form, the CDR3 reads TGCGCCAGCAGCTTGACTGGAGGTGGGACCTACGAGCAGTACTTC.

A single count supports this clonotype. This chain uses TRBV12-3 or TRBV12-4 with TRBJ1-1; 9 bases are a match to TRBD1. Unmatched junction bases numbered 5, after V lost 6 bases and J lost 3 bases. The CDR3 contains 14 residues. In nucleotides, the CDR3 is TGTGCCAGCAGACCCGGGACAGGGTACACTGAAGCTTTCTTT. As protein: CASRPGTGYTEAFF.

The rearrangement joins TRBV6-5 to TRBJ2-5, with D unresolved. Germline CDR1 reads MNHEY; CDR2 reads SVGAGI. Trimming cost V 5 bases and J 1 base, with 14 bases left between them. This CDR3 has 15 amino acids. CDR3 coding DNA: TGTGCCAGCAGTCCGAGGAGAGGAATCCAAGAGACCCAGTACTTC. It is translated as CASSPRRGIQETQYF.

This clonotype has a single count. V gene TRBV9 combines with J gene TRBJ1-4, with 7 bases that match TRBD1. V lost 3 bases, J lost 7 bases, and 0 bases stayed unmatched. This CDR3 is built from 12 residues. The germline V gene has CDR1 SGDLS and CDR2 YYNGEE. The CDR3 bases are TGTGCCAGCAGCGGGACAGGTGAAAAACTGTTTTTT. Amino acids: CASSGTGEKLFF.

This clonotype showed up just a few times. The genes are TRBV6-7 and TRBJ2-5, with a possible D match to TRBD2 (6 bases). TRBV6-7 is an ORF, and what it does is uncertain. V lost 7 bases to trimming and J lost 4 bases, with 16 bases between them. CDR3 length: 14 residues. The CDR3 sequence is CASTDQEGPETQYF. Written as DNA, the CDR3 is TGTGCCAGCACGGATCAGGAGGGACCAGAGACCCAGTACTTC.

The chain is built from TRBV7-9 and TRBJ2-3; D not certain. Germline CDR1 is SEHNR and CDR2 is FQNEAQ (reference sequence). The V end lost 4 bases, the J end lost 4 bases, and 15 bases lay between the germline ends. This CDR3 contains 15 residues. DNA for the CDR3: TGTGCCAGCAGCTCCATGGACCGTCCGCCAGATACGCAGTATTTT. It translates to CASSSMDRPPDTQYF.

J is TRBJ2-5 and V is TRBV13; 8 nucleotides match TRBD1. With 5 bases clipped from V and 2 bases from J, the junction kept 10 bases outside the gene matches. The CDR3 has 16 residues. Germline values: CDR1 PRHDT, CDR2 FYEKMQ (reference sequence). The CDR3 region is CASSPGTGNYQETQYF. For the CDR3, the DNA is TGTGCCAGCAGCCCCGGGACAGGCAACTATCAAGAGACCCAGTACTTC.

The chain uses TRBV29-1 and TRBJ2-1; TRBD2 agrees at 13 bases. The CDR3 extends over 14 amino acids. The germline V gene has CDR1 SQVTM and CDR2 ANQGSEA. In DNA form, the CDR3 reads TGCGGCACCAGAGGACTAGCGGGAGATGAGACCCAGTTCTTC. It yields the protein CGTRGLAGDETQFF.

The sample holds a few counts of this clonotype. The CDR3 DNA sequence: TGTGCCACCAGTCCCAGAGGACAGGGGGCTGGGCGCGACGAGCAGTACTTC. This sequence encodes CATSPRGQGAGRDEQYF. The chain couples TRBV24-1 to TRBJ2-5, with 11 bases lining up with TRBD1. The J call is uncertain, as TRBJ2-7 better fits the DNA end. The germline CDR1 and CDR2 sequences are KGHDR and SFDVKD. This CDR3 comprises 17 residues.

This clonotype was seen many times. The chain combines TRBV7-9 with TRBJ2-7; no firm D call. V lost 1 base and J lost 3, with 4 bases in between. CDR1 and CDR2 (germline): SEHNR, FQNEAQ (reference sequence). The CDR3 runs to 12 residues. The CDR3 nucleotides read TGTGCCAGCAGCTTAGTGCGCTACGAGCAGTACTTC. Protein sequence: CASSLVRYEQYF.

In this sample, this clonotype turned up a few times. The rearrangement links TRBV6-5 to TRBJ1-2; 12 bases agree with TRBD1. Germline values: CDR1 MNHEY, CDR2 SVGAGI. The trim removed 2 bases at V and 3 bases at J, leaving 10 bases unmatched. The CDR3 contains 18 residues. The CDR3 region has the DNA TGTGCCAGCAGTTACACCCCGGGACAGGGGGCCAAGGACTATGGCTACACCTTC. As protein: CASSYTPGQGAKDYGYTF.